The TCR beta chain under discussion was sequenced for a study of blood T cells in healthy people across ages. The study, taken as a whole, reports: Aged donors had fewer naive CD4+ cells and lower diversity than long-lived donors.

Combining a sample-barcoded 5' primer with a J-beta primer mix, a second PCR ran for 7 to 11 cycles. Each TCR beta cDNA got a 12-nucleotide random molecular identifier. Using its own MiXCR run on the 5' RACE reads, TCRdb lists one record per CDR3 protein. The table lists about 640,000 distinct CDR3 sequences, less than 35% of them singletons. Comment on this clonotype: Its antigen is unknown.

The donors, all healthy, were Caucasians living in Russia, aged about 6 to 95. Researchers collected around 10 milliliters of peripheral blood from every single donor. The germline V gene has CDR1 MNHEY and CDR2 SVGEGT. The V gene end was trimmed by 5 bases and the J gene end by 6 bases; junction bases not matched to a gene: 10. The CDR3 runs to 15 residues. Sequences were obtained from blood. The genes are TRBV6-2 or TRBV6-3 and TRBJ1-5, with 7 bases matching TRBD1. The clonotype comes from a woman of 80 years or more in good health. CDR3 sequence reads: CASSPDRVESQPQHF. The CDR3 DNA reads TGTGCCAGCAGTCCCGACAGGGTCGAGAGTCAGCCCCAGCATTTT.